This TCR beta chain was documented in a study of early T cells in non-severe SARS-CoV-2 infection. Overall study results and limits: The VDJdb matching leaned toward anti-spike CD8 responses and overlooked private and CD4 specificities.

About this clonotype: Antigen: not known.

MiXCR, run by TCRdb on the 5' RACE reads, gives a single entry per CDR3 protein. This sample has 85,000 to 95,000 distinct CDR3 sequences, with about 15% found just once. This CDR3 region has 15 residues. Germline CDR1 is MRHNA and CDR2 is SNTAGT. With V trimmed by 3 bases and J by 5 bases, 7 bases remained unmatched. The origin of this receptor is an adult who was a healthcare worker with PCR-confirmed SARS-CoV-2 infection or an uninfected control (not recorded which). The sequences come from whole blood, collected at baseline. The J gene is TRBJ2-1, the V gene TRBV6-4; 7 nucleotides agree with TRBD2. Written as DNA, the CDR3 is TGTGCCAGCAGTGAGGCGGGAGAGTCGCACAATGAGCAGTTCTTC. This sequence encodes CASSEAGESHNEQFF.